Detailed here is one T cell receptor (beta chain). The data are from a study of T cell repertoires in cytomegalovirus infection. The V and J ends lost 2 bases and 3 bases respectively, with 13 bases between them. The CDR3 totals 15 residues. Germline CDR1 is SGHDN and CDR2 is FVKESK. Via MiXCR, TCRdb re-called the reads, giving one row per CDR3 protein. This sample has 150,000 to 200,000 distinct CDR3 sequences; about 15% occur once, and the top ten carry roughly a quarter. Sequencing was performed on PBMCs. The V gene is TRBV14, the J gene TRBJ1-2; no firm D call. The receptor was derived from a human donor in good health (CMV status not recorded). Some clones in this sample may be carry-over from other donors' samples. CDR3 nucleotide sequence: TGTGCCAGCAGCCAAACTGGAGACCGCGACTATGGCTACACCTTC. The encoded protein is CASSQTGDRDYGYTF.